The T cell receptor (beta chain) described here comes from a study of cytomegalovirus exposure and HLA in healthy donors. Overall study context: Approximately 85 million unique TCRs from HLA-typed donors were held in an early release of data.

Trimming stripped 2 bases from V and 7 bases from J, with 11 bases between. The CDR3 length is 14 residues. CDR1 MGHDK and CDR2 SYGVNS come from the germline V gene. PCR employed 60 Vbeta and 13 Jbeta primers. The repertoire was sequenced with immunoSEQ multiplex PCR; TCRdb's copy has only in-frame clones and lacks some. This table holds 150,000 to 200,000 clones, 70% to 80% found once. Study-wide points: With further analysis later on, most CMV-associated TCR beta chains appeared HLA-restricted. Cytomegalovirus status was reportedly diagnosed by the classifier with high sensitivity and specificity.

As concerns this clone: Its antigen is not identified.

The V gene is TRBV25-1, the J gene TRBJ1-4; weak D call: TRBD1 (5 bases). Sequencing was done on a sample of PBMCs. This TCR was recovered from a man aged 18 to 29 in good health and CMV-seropositive. This CDR3 is CASSEGGGGEKLFF. The CDR3 DNA is TGTGCCAGCAGTGAAGGCGGGGGGGGTGAAAAACTGTTTTTT.